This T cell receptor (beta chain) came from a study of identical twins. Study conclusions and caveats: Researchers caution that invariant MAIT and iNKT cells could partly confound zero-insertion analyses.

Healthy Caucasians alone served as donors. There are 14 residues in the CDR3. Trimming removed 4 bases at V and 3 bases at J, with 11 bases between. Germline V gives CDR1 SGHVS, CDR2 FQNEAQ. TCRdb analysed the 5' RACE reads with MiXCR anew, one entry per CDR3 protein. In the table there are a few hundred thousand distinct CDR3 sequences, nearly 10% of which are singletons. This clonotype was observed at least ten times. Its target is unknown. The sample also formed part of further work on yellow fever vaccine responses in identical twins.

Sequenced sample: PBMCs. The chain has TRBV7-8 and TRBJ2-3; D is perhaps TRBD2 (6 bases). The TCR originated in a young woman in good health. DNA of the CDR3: TGTGCCAGCAGCTCTTATAGCGGAACAGATACGCAGTATTTT. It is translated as CASSSYSGTDTQYF.